These 15 T cell receptor beta chains share one sample of origin, sequenced in a study of monozygotic twins with inflammatory bowel disease. TCRdb re-called the 5' RACE reads and shows each CDR3 protein once, DNA omitted. The listing records approximately 400,000 distinct CDR3 sequences. Input material: blood. The receptors come from a human donor with ulcerative colitis or Crohn's disease, or a healthy co-twin of an affected twin (not recorded which).

V usage is TRBV6-2 or TRBV6-3 and J usage is TRBJ1-5. The CDR3 spans 14 residues. Per germline, CDR1 MNHEY and CDR2 SVGEGT. The CDR3 spells CASSLERADQPQHF.

J is TRBJ2-1 and V is TRBV7-9; the TCRdb D gene call, TRBD2, has no DNA to confirm it. CDR3 length equals 15 residues. CDR1 SEHNR and CDR2 FQNEAQ come from the germline V gene (reference sequence). CDR3 amino acids: CASSAKREADNEQFF.

The chain uses TRBV15 and TRBJ2-7; TCRdb names TRBD2, which stays unverified in the absence of DNA. Germline-derived CDR1 and CDR2 are LNHNV and YYDKDF (reference sequence). The CDR3 consists of 14 residues. CDR3 sequence: CATSRDRLAAEQYF.

The chain is built from TRBV20-1 and TRBJ1-1; TCRdb reports TRBD1, a call that lacks DNA to check it against. The germline CDR1 and CDR2 sequences are DFQATT and SNEGSKA (reference sequence). The CDR3 has 14 amino acids. The chain's CDR3 is CSASYFDRYTEAFF.

CDR3 loop: CASSTPGLVVSGEQFF. The V gene is TRBV19, the J gene TRBJ2-1; as DNA is missing, the TRBD2 call by TCRdb cannot be tested. This CDR3 region has 16 residues. Germline V lookup: CDR1 LNHDA, CDR2 SQIVND (reference sequence).

The V gene is TRBV20-1, the J gene TRBJ2-5; no DNA is available, so the TRBD2 call from TCRdb remains unchecked. The CDR3 contains 12 residues. Germline values: CDR1 DFQATT, CDR2 SNEGSKA (reference sequence). CDR3 sequence reads: CSPRGGQETQYF.

The chain employs TRBV29-1 and TRBJ2-1; TCRdb calls TRBD1, which cannot be checked without DNA. The length of the CDR3 is 14 residues. Looked up from germline, CDR1 is SQVTM and CDR2 is ANQGSEA. The CDR3 protein is CSVVRDNPYNEQFF.

The CDR3: CASRQGTATNEKLFF. V and J are TRBV12-3 or TRBV12-4 and TRBJ1-4; TCRdb gives TRBD1 as the D gene, but with no DNA this cannot be confirmed. This CDR3 region has 15 residues.

The V call is TRBV5-1, the J call TRBJ2-7. Germline V gene data show CDR1 as SGHRS and CDR2 as YFSETQ. The CDR3 is 14 residues long. The CDR3 protein is CASSQFGSSYEQYF.

V and J are TRBV30 and TRBJ2-3; TCRdb calls TRBD1, which cannot be checked without DNA. The CDR3 spans 16 residues. Germline CDR1 and CDR2: GTSNPN and SVGIG (reference sequence). The CDR3 protein is CAWSPPGGRYTDTQYF. Supplemented by reference TRBV30 and TRBJ2-3, the full variable domain reads SQTIHQWPATLVQPVGSPLSLECTVEGTSNPNLYWYRQAAGRGLQLLFYSVGIGQISSEVPQNLSASRPQDRQFILSSKKLLLSDSGFYLCAWSPPGGRYTDTQYFGPGTRLTVL.

The J gene is TRBJ2-3, the V gene TRBV10-3; TCRdb indicates TRBD1, and absent DNA this call remains unverified. The CDR3 covers 18 residues. Germline values: CDR1 ENHRY, CDR2 SYGVKD. Here the CDR3 reads CAISMSRDRGRSTDTQYF.

The chain employs TRBV10-1 and TRBJ1-1; TCRdb's D call of TRBD1 is untestable without DNA. Germline CDR1 and CDR2: WNHNN and SYGVQD (reference sequence). The CDR3 runs 13 residues. CDR3 residues: CASSFSGQTEAFF.

The gene calls are TRBV28 and TRBJ2-3; TCRdb calls TRBD2, which cannot be checked without DNA. Per the germline V gene, CDR1 is MDHEN and CDR2 is SYDVKM. The CDR3 is 18 residues long. The CDR3 region is CASSYRRTSGIGTDTQYF.

The chain joins TRBV4-1 to TRBJ2-5; the D gene TCRdb calls, TRBD1, cannot be checked with no DNA. The CDR3 covers 15 residues. Germline V gene data show CDR1 as MGHRA and CDR2 as YSYEKL. The chain's CDR3 is CASSQGTVPQETQYF.

CDR3 protein: CASSLSINEQFF. The V gene is TRBV7-9, the J gene TRBJ2-1. The CDR3 length is 12 residues. Germline V lookup: CDR1 SEHNR, CDR2 FQNEAQ (reference sequence).